This T cell receptor (beta chain) was obtained from a study of blood T cell repertoires in COVID-19. In the study overall: COVID-19 samples, acute and convalescent, were from the United States, Italy and Spain. Sources were T cells, B-cell-depleted T cells, or PBMCs; the material itself was cDNA or gDNA.

This CDR3 region has 15 residues. The V gene end was trimmed by 3 bases and the J gene end by 1 base; junction bases not matched to a gene: 4. The germline CDR1 and CDR2 sequences are SGHVS and FNYEAQ. Original handling: Reference gene primer amplification yielded estimated nucleated cell counts. Repertoires were generated with immunoSEQ multiplex PCR, while TCRdb's copy carries only in-frame clones and drops some. V, J and clone size reflect that table, while D and trimming were determined from the DNA. The table includes 85,000 to 130,000 clones, roughly 92% detected once. The TCR comes from a man between 60 and 70 years old with acute or convalescent COVID-19. Sequencing was done on a sample of peripheral blood. The chain couples TRBV7-6 to TRBJ1-1; TRBD1 agrees at 8 bases. The CDR3 DNA sequence: TGTGCCAGCAGCTTTAACAGGGGGGCGAACACTGAAGCTTTCTTT. It encodes CASSFNRGANTEAFF. Full variable domain (rest looked up from reference TRBV7-6 and TRBJ1-1): GAGVSQSPRYKVTKRGQDVALRCDPISGHVSLYWYRQALGQGPEFLTYFNYEAQQDKSGLPNDRFSAERPEGSISTLTIQRTEQRDSAMYRCASSFNRGANTEAFFGQGTRLTVV.